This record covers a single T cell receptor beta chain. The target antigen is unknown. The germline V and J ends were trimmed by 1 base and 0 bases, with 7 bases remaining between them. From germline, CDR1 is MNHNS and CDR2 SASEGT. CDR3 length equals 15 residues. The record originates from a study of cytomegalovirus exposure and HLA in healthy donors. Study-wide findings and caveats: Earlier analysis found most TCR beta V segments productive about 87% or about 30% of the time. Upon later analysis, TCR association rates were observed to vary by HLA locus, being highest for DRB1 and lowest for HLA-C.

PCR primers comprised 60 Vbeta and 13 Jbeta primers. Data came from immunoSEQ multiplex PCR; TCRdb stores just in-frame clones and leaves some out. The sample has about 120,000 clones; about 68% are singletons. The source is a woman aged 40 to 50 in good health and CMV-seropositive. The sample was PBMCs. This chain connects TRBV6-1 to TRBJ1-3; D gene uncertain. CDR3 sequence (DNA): TGTGCCAGCAGTGAAGTGAACTACTCTGGAAACACCATATATTTT. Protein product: CASSEVNYSGNTIYF.